This passage covers 18 T cell receptor beta chains from one sample sequenced in a study of CD8 T cells in ankylosing spondylitis. TCRdb processed the 5' RACE reads anew with MiXCR; each CDR3 protein has one entry. This table holds some 120,000 distinct CDR3 sequences, about 6.5% found once. Sequencing used blood, either unsorted or a sorted T cell fraction (not recorded which). These receptors were collected from a male donor with ankylosing spondylitis or in good health (not recorded which).

This clonotype came up many times. J is TRBJ2-1 and V is TRBV3-1; TRBD2 agrees at 12 bases. V lost 5 bases and J lost 3; bases outside the gene matches: 8. CDR3 length: 17 amino acids. CDR1 LGHDT and CDR2 YNNKEL come from the germline V gene (reference sequence). CDR3 protein: CASSGARTSGNYNEQFF. The CDR3, as DNA: TGTGCCAGCAGCGGAGCCAGGACTAGCGGGAACTACAATGAGCAGTTCTTC.

Many counts were recorded for this clonotype. This chain links TRBV5-1 with TRBJ2-7; 7 positions agree with TRBD1. Trimming at V came to 2 bases and at J to 3 bases, leaving 5 bases not matched to a gene. The CDR3 spans 14 residues. The germline CDR1 and CDR2 sequences are SGHRS and YFSETQ. The CDR3 coding sequence is TGCGCCAGCAGCTTACAGGGGCCTGACTACGAGCAGTACTTC. This codes for CASSLQGPDYEQYF.

This clonotype was detected a few times. V is TRBV3-1 and J is TRBJ1-1; D remains unclear. The V end lost 8 bases, the J end lost 6 bases, and 13 bases lay between the germline ends. There are 12 residues in the CDR3. The germline CDR1 and CDR2 sequences are LGHDT and YNNKEL (reference sequence). DNA for the CDR3: TGTGCCAGCCGTAGGGAATCATCTGAAGCTTTCTTT. Translated, it gives CASRRESSEAFF.

There are many counts of this clonotype. The chain uses TRBV3-1 and TRBJ2-2; 7 positions match TRBD1. The CDR3 has 17 amino acids. Per the germline V gene, CDR1 is LGHDT and CDR2 is YNNKEL (reference sequence). Trimming at V came to 4 bases and at J to 2 bases, leaving 10 bases not matched to a gene. The CDR3 DNA follows: TGTGCCAGCAGCCGGAACACAGGGGACCTTAACACCGGGGAGCTGTTTTTT. It yields the protein CASSRNTGDLNTGELFF. The entire variable domain, with the rest obtained from reference TRBV3-1 and TRBJ2-2, is as follows: DTAVSQTPKYLVTQMGNDKSIKCEQNLGHDTMYWYKQDSKKFLKIMFSYNNKELIINETVPNRFSPKSPDKAHLNLHINSLELGDSAVYFCASSRNTGDLNTGELFFGEGSRLTVL.

This clonotype was seen many times. The chain carries TRBV5-1 and TRBJ2-2; no reliable D call. The V gene lost 5 bases and the J gene lost 5 bases, with 7 bases spanning the gap. CDR3 size: 12 residues. CDR1 and CDR2 (germline): SGHRS, YFSETQ. As DNA, the CDR3 is TGCGCCAGCAGATTAGAGACCGGGGAGCTGTTTTTT. Translating gives CASRLETGELFF.

The table lists this clonotype with many counts. This sequence joins TRBV18 and TRBJ2-3; unclear D gene. Per the germline V gene, CDR1 is KGHSH and CDR2 is LQKENI. The CDR3 is made up of 14 amino acids. Trimming shortened V by 0 bases and J by 9 bases, and 13 bases separated the two germline ends. The CDR3 loop reads CASSPPGDSRTQYF. CDR3 nucleotides: TGTGCCAGCTCACCACCGGGTGACTCCCGGACGCAGTATTTT. The full variable domain, rest sourced from reference TRBV18 and TRBJ2-3, is NAGVMQNPRHLVRRRGQEARLRCSPMKGHSHVYWYRQLPEEGLKFMVYLQKENIIDESGMPKERFSAEFPKEGPSILRIQQVVRGDSAAYFCASSPPGDSRTQYFGPGTRLTVL.

This clonotype was counted many times. V usage is TRBV20-1 and J usage is TRBJ1-2; possibly TRBD1 for D (5 bases). V lost 2 bases, J lost 6 bases, and 13 bases lay in between. There are 13 residues in the CDR3. Germline loops: CDR1 DFQATT, CDR2 SNEGSKA (reference sequence). CDR3 nucleotides: TGCAGTGCTAGACCCTCAGGGACCCATGGCTACACCTTC. Its protein is CSARPSGTHGYTF.

This clonotype was seen many times. This chain uses TRBV7-6 with TRBJ2-1; 16 nucleotides align to TRBD2. V lost 1 base to trimming and J lost 3 bases; unmatched junction nucleotides: 6. Germline CDR1 reads SGHVS; CDR2 reads FNYEAQ. The CDR3 totals 19 residues. The CDR3 DNA follows: TGTGCCAGCAGCTTAGGGGGACTAGCGGGGGGGCCATTCTACAATGAGCAGTTCTTC. Protein: CASSLGGLAGGPFYNEQFF.

This clonotype was observed at least ten times. The chain uses TRBV15 and TRBJ1-6; TRBD1 matches at 7 bases. V trimming: 0 bases; J trimming: 7 bases; junction bases outside the gene matches: 0. Germline CDR1 LNHNV, CDR2 YYDKDF (reference sequence). The CDR3 runs 14 residues. Written as DNA, the CDR3 is TGTGCCACCAGCAGAGACAGGGGGAATTCACCCCTCCACTTT. This encodes CATSRDRGNSPLHF.

At least ten counts were recorded for this clonotype. The chain is built from TRBV27 and TRBJ2-7; the match to TRBD1 covers 10 bases. The V gene's germline CDR1 is MNHEY and CDR2 SMNVEV (reference sequence). This CDR3 comprises 15 residues. V trimming: 2 bases; J trimming: 5 bases; junction bases outside the gene matches: 6. The DNA for the CDR3 is TGTGCCAGCAGTTTAAGGACAGGGGGTTTCGACGAGCAGTACTTC. This encodes CASSLRTGGFDEQYF.

This clonotype was observed many times. A junction boundary mismatches the germline segment, possibly from a read error. The chain employs TRBV5-1 and TRBJ2-3; 13 nucleotides align to TRBD2. Germline V CDR1 and CDR2: SGHRS, YFSETQ. The CDR3 consists of 12 residues. In nucleotides, the CDR3 is TGCGCCAGCAGCTTGATTGGGACTAGCGGGAATTTT. This gives the protein CASSLIGTSGNF.

There are many counts of this clonotype. V usage is TRBV25-1 and J usage is TRBJ2-1; TRBD1 might be the D (6 bases). This CDR3 is 15 amino acids long. Germline lookup yields CDR1 MGHDK and CDR2 SYGVNS. The V end lost 2 bases, the J end lost 2 bases, and 10 bases lay between the germline ends. The CDR3 DNA follows: TGTGCCAGCAGTGAACAGGGGAAGCCCTACAATGAGCAGTTCTTC. Its translation: CASSEQGKPYNEQFF.

This clonotype has ten or more counts. This chain uses TRBV5-1 with TRBJ2-1; no reliable D call. Germline CDR1 SGHRS, CDR2 YFSETQ. Deletions cut 4 bases from V and 0 bases from J, with 8 bases between. The CDR3 loop spans 14 amino acids. CDR3 sequence reads: CASSPLRSYNEQFF. The CDR3 nucleotides read TGCGCCAGCAGCCCTCTCCGCTCCTACAATGAGCAGTTCTTC.

The V call is TRBV7-8, the J call TRBJ2-1; 14 nucleotides agree with TRBD2. V gave up 9 bases and J gave up 0 bases; unmatched junction bases: 7. Germline assignment: CDR1 SGHVS and CDR2 FQNEAQ. CDR3 length: 17 residues. The CDR3 spells CASRTSGGLSSYNEQFF. The CDR3 nucleotides read TGTGCCAGTAGGACTAGCGGGGGGTTGAGCTCCTACAATGAGCAGTTCTTC. The full variable domain, in which reference TRBV7-8 and TRBJ2-1 provide the parts outside the CDR3, is GAGVSQSPRYKVAKRGQDVALRCDPISGHVSLFWYQQALGQGPEFLTYFQNEAQLDKSGLPSDRFFAERPEGSVSTLKIQRTQQEDSAVYLCASRTSGGLSSYNEQFFGPGTRLTVL.

This clonotype was seen ten or more times. The gene calls are TRBV7-2 and TRBJ2-1, with 11 nucleotides matching TRBD2. The V gene end was trimmed by 1 base and the J gene end by 2 bases; junction bases not matched to a gene: 1. This CDR3 is 16 amino acids long. Per germline, CDR1 SGHTA and CDR2 FQGNSA. This CDR3 reads CASSLVGLAAYNEQFF. CDR3 DNA sequence: TGTGCCAGCAGCTTAGTGGGACTAGCGGCCTACAATGAGCAGTTCTTC.

This clonotype was seen at least ten times. The chain joins TRBV4-1 to TRBJ2-3; D not certain. This CDR3 is 16 amino acids long. V lost 5 bases and J 3 bases, leaving 18 bases between the germline ends. CDR1 and CDR2 (germline): MGHRA, YSYEKL. The CDR3 loop is CASSEGSRPGTDTQYF. The CDR3 DNA is TGCGCCAGCAGCGAAGGGTCACGACCCGGGACAGATACGCAGTATTTT.

At least ten counts were recorded for this clonotype. This chain joins TRBV9 and TRBJ1-3; D uncertain. Looked up from germline, CDR1 is SGDLS and CDR2 is YYNGEE. The CDR3 length is 13 residues. The V and J ends lost 5 bases and 3 bases respectively, with 9 bases between them. This chain's CDR3 is CASRATLGNTIYF. The CDR3 nucleotides are TGTGCCAGCAGGGCCACCCTTGGAAACACCATATATTTT.

This clonotype came up many times. The chain joins TRBV27 to TRBJ2-7, with unresolved D. The CDR3 has 11 residues. V was shortened by 3 bases and J by 6 bases, with 6 bases between the two germline ends. Per the germline V gene, CDR1 is MNHEY and CDR2 is SMNVEV (reference sequence). CDR3 loop: CASSFFGEQYF. As DNA, the CDR3 is TGTGCCAGCAGTTTTTTTGGCGAGCAGTACTTC.